The rows below give T cell receptor beta chains drawn from one sample of a study of beta chain features in type 1 diabetes. The assay was immunoSEQ multiplex PCR, and TCRdb's table has in-frame clones only and misses some. Of tens of thousands of clones listed, around 65% were seen once; the top ten hold 0.9% to 1.4%. Sequenced material: stem cell memory CD4+ T cells from blood. The receptors were gathered from a woman between 35 and 50 years old with type 1 diabetes. The CDR3 runs from the conserved cysteine through the conserved F or W. The order of the fields is J gene, V gene, clone size, D gene, CDR3 DNA, CDR3 protein. A D gene is named only where the DNA matches it firmly. Expanded clones get a size class; other rows say once, few or many, or leave the size out.

TRBJ1-3	TRBV9	.	.	TGTGCCAGCAGCGTAGGTGGAGGTCCGACCTCTGGAAACACCATATATTTT	CASSVGGGPTSGNTIYF
TRBJ1-4	TRBV27	.	TRBD1	TGTGCCAGCAGTTTATACAAGGGGGCCCGGGAAAAACTGTTTTTT	CASSLYKGAREKLFF
TRBJ2-7	TRBV6-1	.	TRBD1	TGTGCCAGCAGTGAAGCGGGGGACAGGGGAGTGGGCCCTGGCGAGCAGTACTTC	CASSEAGDRGVGPGEQYF
TRBJ2-7	TRBV27	.	TRBD2	TGTGCCAGCAGTGGGCGGACTAGCGGGGCGTGGGAGCAGTACTTC	CASSGRTSGAWEQYF
TRBJ2-7	TRBV4-1	.	TRBD2	TGCGCCAGCAGCCAAGCGACTAGCCCCTACGAGCAGTACTTC	CASSQATSPYEQYF
TRBJ2-7	TRBV7-9	.	TRBD1	TGTGCCAGCAGCTTGTTGGGGACAGGGTCCTACGAGCAGTACTTC	CASSLLGTGSYEQYF
TRBJ2-7	TRBV7-2	.	TRBD1	TGTGCCAGCAGCCCAAGGGGCGGGACAGGGTCCTACGAGCAGTACTTC	CASSPRGGTGSYEQYF
TRBJ2-3	TRBV7-2	.	TRBD1	TGTGCCAGCAGCCCCTCTCCAGGGGGCCCAGATACGCAGTATTTT	CASSPSPGGPDTQYF
TRBJ2-7	TRBV7-9	few	.	TGTGCCAGCAGCTTAGGCGGCTTCGTCTCCTACGAGCAGTACTTC	CASSLGGFVSYEQYF
TRBJ2-7	TRBV28	.	TRBD2	TGTGCCAGCCAAGAGGGAGGGGCGAACTCCTACGAGCAGTACTTC	CASQEGGANSYEQYF
TRBJ2-1	TRBV9	.	TRBD2	TGTGCCAGCAGCGAGACTAGCGGGTACTCCTACAATGAGCAGTTCTTC	CASSETSGYSYNEQFF
TRBJ2-1	TRBV5-6	.	.	TGTGCCGTTGGAACGGCAGGCCGCTACAATGAGCAGTTCTTC	CAVGTAGRYNEQFF
TRBJ2-2	TRBV27	.	TRBD1	TGTGCCAGCGAGCCACTATTACAGGGGGCCAGAACCGGGGAGCTGTTTTTT	CASEPLLQGARTGELFF
TRBJ1-1	TRBV27	.	.	TGTGCCAGCTCTTCTTTTTGGCCGGGGGAAGGCACTGAAGCTTTCTTT	CASSSFWPGEGTEAFF
TRBJ1-3	TRBV6-6	.	.	TGTGCCAGCAGTTACGACAGGATGGACACCATATATTTT	CASSYDRMDTIYF
TRBJ1-4	TRBV15	.	.	TGTGCCACCAGCAGGGGGTGGGGGACAAGGGATGAAAAACTGTTTTTT	CATSRGWGTRDEKLFF
TRBJ2-3	TRBV4-1	.	TRBD2	TGCGCCAGCAGCCTAGGGACTAGCGGGATAGATACGCAGTATTTT	CASSLGTSGIDTQYF
TRBJ2-7	TRBV7-8	.	TRBD1	TGTGCCAGCAGCCACCGGGACAGGGGTCGGGAGCAGTACTTC	CASSHRDRGREQYF
TRBJ2-7	TRBV27	once	TRBD2	TGTGCCAGCAGCCGTAGCGGGGGGGCCTCCTACGAGCAGTACTTC	CASSRSGGASYEQYF
TRBJ1-4	TRBV27	.	TRBD1	TGTGCCAGCAGGCCACAGGGGGCGGGTGAAAAACTGTTTTTT	CASRPQGAGEKLFF
TRBJ1-4	TRBV7-2	.	.	TGTGCCAGCAGCTTTAACACAGTTAATGAAAAACTGTTTTTT	CASSFNTVNEKLFF
TRBJ1-2	TRBV7-2	.	TRBD1	TGTGCCAGCAGCTTAGACCAGGGGGCCCACTATGGCTACACCTTC	CASSLDQGAHYGYTF
TRBJ1-4	TRBV30	.	.	TGTGCCTGGAGTGTAGCTGGGGCCCTAGGACTGTTTTTT	CAWSVAGALGLFF
TRBJ1-6	TRBV7-9	few	.	TGTGCCAGCAGCCCCCGTGAGGATTCACCCCTCCACTTT	CASSPREDSPLHF
TRBJ2-4	TRBV20-1	.	.	TGCAGTGCCCACGAAAACACTCAGTACTTC	CSAHENTQYF
TRBJ1-1	TRBV9	.	.	TGTGCCAGCAGCGTAGGGGGGGGAGTGGTAACAACTGAAGCTTTCTTT	CASSVGGGVVTTEAFF
TRBJ2-5	TRBV18	.	TRBD2	TGTGCCAGCTCACGACTAGCGGGGGACCAAGAGACCCAGTACTTC	CASSRLAGDQETQYF
TRBJ2-7	TRBV6-6	.	TRBD1	TGTGCCAGCAGGTACGGACAGGGGACGGCCTACGAGCAGTACTTC	CASRYGQGTAYEQYF
TRBJ2-5	TRBV6-6	.	TRBD1	TGTGCCAGCAGCACTACTAGGGGACAGGGGTTAGAGACCCAGTACTTC	CASSTTRGQGLETQYF
TRBJ1-1	TRBV5-6	.	.	TGTGCCAGCAGCTCACTTTCCGATTTCTTGAACACTGAAGCTTTCTTT	CASSSLSDFLNTEAFF
TRBJ2-3	TRBV4-1	.	.	TGCGCCAGCAGCCAAGGATACAGGGATAGCACAGATACGCAGTATTTT	CASSQGYRDSTDTQYF
TRBJ2-4	TRBV5-4	.	TRBD1	TGTGCCAGCAGCCCTTACGACAGGGGGGAAAACATTCAGTACTTC	CASSPYDRGENIQYF
TRBJ2-7	TRBV18	few	.	TGTGCCAGCTCACCAGCCGACAGACTTGCGCAGTACTTC	CASSPADRLAQYF
TRBJ2-4	TRBV28	.	.	TGTGCCAGCAGTTTATGGAGGGGGGGGAAAAACATTCAGTACTTC	CASSLWRGGKNIQYF
TRBJ1-1	TRBV7-2	.	.	TGTGCCAGCAGCTCCCCGGCAGCCAGGGAGGCGTTCTTT	CASSSPAAREAFF